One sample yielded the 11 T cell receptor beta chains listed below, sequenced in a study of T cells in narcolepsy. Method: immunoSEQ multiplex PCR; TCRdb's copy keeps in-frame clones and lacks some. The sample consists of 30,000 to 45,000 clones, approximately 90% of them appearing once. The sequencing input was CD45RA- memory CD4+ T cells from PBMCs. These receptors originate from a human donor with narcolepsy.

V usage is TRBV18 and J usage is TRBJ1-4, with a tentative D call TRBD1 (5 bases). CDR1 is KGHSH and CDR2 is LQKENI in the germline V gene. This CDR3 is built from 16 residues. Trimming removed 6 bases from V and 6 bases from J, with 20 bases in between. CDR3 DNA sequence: TGTGCCAGCTCTCCTGACACCGGGACTACTTATGAAAAACTGTTTTTT. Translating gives CASSPDTGTTYEKLFF.

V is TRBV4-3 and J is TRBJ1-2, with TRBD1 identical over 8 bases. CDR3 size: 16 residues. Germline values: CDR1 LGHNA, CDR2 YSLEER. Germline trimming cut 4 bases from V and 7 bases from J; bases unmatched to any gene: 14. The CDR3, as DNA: TGCGCCAGCAGCCGCGACCCGGGACAGGCTCTCTCTGGCTACACCTTC. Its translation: CASSRDPGQALSGYTF.

The CDR3 region is CASGAADISYEQYF. DNA of the CDR3: TGTGCCAGCGGGGCCGCGGACATCTCCTACGAGCAGTACTTC. The V gene is TRBV19, the J gene TRBJ2-7; D could derive from TRBD1 or TRBD2 (5 bases each). Per germline, CDR1 LNHDA and CDR2 SQIVND (reference sequence). The CDR3 runs to 14 residues. The V end lost 9 bases, the J end lost 0 bases, and 15 bases lay between the germline ends.

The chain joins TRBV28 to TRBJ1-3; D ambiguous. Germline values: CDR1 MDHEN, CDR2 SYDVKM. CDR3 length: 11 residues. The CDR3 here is CVTHGGNTIYF. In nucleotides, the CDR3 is TGTGTTACGCACGGCGGAAACACCATATATTTT.

The CDR3 DNA is TGTGCCAGCAGCTTATACAGCGGGGGCTCACTGGCGCAGTATTTT. As protein: CASSLYSGGSLAQYF. The V gene is TRBV11-3, the J gene TRBJ2-3; 8 nucleotides match TRBD2. V shed 2 bases, J shed 10 bases, and the junction held 11 bases outside the gene matches. Germline assignment: CDR1 SGHNT and CDR2 YENEEA. This CDR3 has 15 amino acids.

This chain's CDR3 is CASSFGNLDGGNQPQHF. For the CDR3, the DNA is TGTGCCAGCAGCTTCGGCAACCTGGACGGTGGCAATCAGCCCCAGCATTTT. This chain joins TRBV5-8 and TRBJ1-5; D is undetermined. This CDR3 comprises 17 residues. With 2 bases removed from V and 2 bases from J, the gap between germline ends came to 17 bases. Germline V gives CDR1 SGHTS, CDR2 YDEGEE. The variable domain in full, completed from reference TRBV5-8 and TRBJ1-5, reads EAGVTQSPTHLIKTRGQQATLRCSPISGHTSVYWYQQALGLGLQFLLWYDEGEERNRGNFPPRFSGRQFPNYSSELNVNALELEDSALYLCASSFGNLDGGNQPQHFGDGTRLSIL.

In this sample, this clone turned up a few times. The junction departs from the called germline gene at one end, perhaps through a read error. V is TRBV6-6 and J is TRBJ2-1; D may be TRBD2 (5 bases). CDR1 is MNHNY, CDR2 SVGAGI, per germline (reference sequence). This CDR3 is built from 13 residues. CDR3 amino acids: CASSYSPVEALLF. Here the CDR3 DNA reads TGTGCCAGCAGTTACTCGCCGGTGGAGGCCCTGCTCTTC.

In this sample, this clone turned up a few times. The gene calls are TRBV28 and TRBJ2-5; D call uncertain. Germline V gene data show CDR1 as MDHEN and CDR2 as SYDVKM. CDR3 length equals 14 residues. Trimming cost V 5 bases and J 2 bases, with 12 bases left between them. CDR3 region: CASSRYGLQETQYF. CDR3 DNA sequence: TGTGCCAGCAGTCGGTACGGGTTACAAGAGACCCAGTACTTC.

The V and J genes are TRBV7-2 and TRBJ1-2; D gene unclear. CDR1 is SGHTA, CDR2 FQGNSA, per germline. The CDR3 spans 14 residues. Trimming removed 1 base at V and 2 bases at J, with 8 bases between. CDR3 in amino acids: CASSLVYANYGYTF. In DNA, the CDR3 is TGTGCCAGCAGCTTAGTATACGCCAACTATGGCTACACCTTC.

In nucleotides, the CDR3 is TGCGCCAGCAGCCAGACAATGGGGAATTCACCCCTCCACTTT. Residues: CASSQTMGNSPLHF. The chain carries TRBV4-3 and TRBJ1-6; unclear D gene. From germline, CDR1 is LGHNA and CDR2 YSLEER. Deletions cut 3 bases from V and 7 bases from J, with 10 bases between. CDR3 length: 14 residues.

DNA of the CDR3: TGTGCCAGCAGCCAAGAGGGGCTAGCGGAGGAAGAGACCCAGTACTTC. Translation gives CASSQEGLAEEETQYF. The chain employs TRBV4-2 and TRBJ2-5; 7 bases line up with TRBD2. Losses at the gene ends were 0 bases for V and 3 bases for J; bases not matched to a gene: 7. There are 16 residues in the CDR3. The germline gives CDR1 LGHNA, CDR2 YNFKEQ.